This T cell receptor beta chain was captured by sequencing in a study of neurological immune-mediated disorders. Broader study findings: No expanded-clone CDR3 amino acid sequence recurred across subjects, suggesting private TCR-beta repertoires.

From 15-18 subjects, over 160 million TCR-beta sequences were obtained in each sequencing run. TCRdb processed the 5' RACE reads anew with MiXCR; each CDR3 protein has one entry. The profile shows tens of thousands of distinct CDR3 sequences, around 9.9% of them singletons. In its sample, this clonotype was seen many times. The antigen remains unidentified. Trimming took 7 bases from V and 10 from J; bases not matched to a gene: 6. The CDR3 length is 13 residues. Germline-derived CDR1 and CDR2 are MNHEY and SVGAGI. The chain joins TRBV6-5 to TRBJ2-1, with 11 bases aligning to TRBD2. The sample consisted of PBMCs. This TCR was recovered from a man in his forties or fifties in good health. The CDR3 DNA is TGTGCCAGCAAGCCGTGGACTAGCGGGGAGCAGTTCTTC. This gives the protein CASKPWTSGEQFF.